The source of this TCR beta chain is a study of CD8 T cells in ankylosing spondylitis. Germline loops: CDR1 SQVTM, CDR2 ANQGSEA. The CDR3 spans 13 residues. Trimming cost V 4 bases and J 1 base, with 11 bases left between them. Study-wide findings and caveats: CD8+ cells made up the disease-linked clones, which were relatively rare in peripheral blood. One TCR beta motif, made up of about 8 highly homologous variants, appeared characteristic of ankylosing spondylitis blood.

Scientists made TCR beta libraries using quantitative 5'-RACE with molecular barcodes. Each CDR3 protein gets one entry after TCRdb re-called the 5' RACE reads with MiXCR. Of about 300,000 distinct CDR3 sequences in the sample, around 21% are singletons; the top ten hold about 3.7%. Comment on this clonotype: Its specificity is not known.

This sequence originates from a female donor with ankylosing spondylitis or in good health (not recorded which). The sample was blood, either unsorted or a sorted T cell fraction (not recorded which). The J gene is TRBJ2-7, the V gene TRBV29-1; D is uncertain. The CDR3 spells CSVGSVLSYEQYF. The CDR3 coding sequence is TGCAGCGTTGGGTCCGTGCTTTCCTACGAGCAGTACTTC.